The present TCR beta chain was sequenced within a study of sequential checkpoint blockade in melanoma. As for treatment: randomized to nivolumab then ipilimumab (arm A) or the reverse (arm B). PBMC sorting kept live CD3+CD8+ cells without CD19 or CD56. Measured with immunoSEQ multiplex PCR; TCRdb has only the in-frame clones, and not every one. The table has 20,000 or so clones, over 60% seen once. Deletions cut 4 bases from V and 4 bases from J, with 10 bases between. Germline V gives CDR1 SQVTM, CDR2 ANQGSEA. CDR3 size: 12 residues. The chain has TRBV29-1 and TRBJ1-1; the D is unclear. The TCR comes from a human donor with melanoma. Sequencing was performed on CD8+ T cells sorted from blood (inferred from file names), taken from a patient given nivolumab and ipilimumab in sequence. CDR3 protein: CSVGTLGTEAFF. In DNA form, the CDR3 reads TGCAGCGTTGGGACTTTAGGCACTGAAGCTTTCTTT.